The rows below give T cell receptor beta chains drawn from one sample of a study of human T cells and chemical hapten exposure. Via MiXCR, TCRdb re-called the RACE reads, giving one row per CDR3 protein. The table lists about 82,000 distinct CDR3 sequences, 8.5% to 12% of them singletons. The sample was whole blood, taken in connection with sensitization to the hapten diphenylcyclopropenone (DPC). Source of these receptors: a woman aged 45-65 years with alopecia areata. Some clones in this sample may be carry-over from other donors' samples. CDR3s include the opening cysteine and the closing phenylalanine or tryptophan. Fields, in order: D gene, clone size, CDR3 length, V gene, J gene, CDR3 protein, CDR3 DNA. The D gene is left open where the match is weak. Rows give clone size only sometimes, using once, few, many, or a class for an expanded clone.

d_gene: NA
abundance: NA
len: 16
v_gene: TRBV7-8
j_gene: TRBJ2-1
CDR3aa: CASSPQDPRRVNEQFF
CDR3nt: TGTGCCAGCAGCCCACAAGACCCCAGAAGGGTAAATGAGCAGTTCTTC

d_gene: NA
abundance: medium-sized
len: 12
v_gene: TRBV7-2
j_gene: TRBJ2-7
CDR3aa: CASSSITWEQYF
CDR3nt: TGTGCCAGCAGCTCCATTACGTGGGAGCAGTACTTC

d_gene: TRBD1
abundance: many
len: 17
v_gene: TRBV27
j_gene: TRBJ2-7
CDR3aa: CASSLFRETGVIYEQYF
CDR3nt: TGTGCCAGCAGTTTATTTCGGGAGACAGGGGTTATCTACGAGCAGTACTTC

d_gene: TRBD1
abundance: few
len: 13
v_gene: TRBV20-1
j_gene: TRBJ2-4
CDR3aa: CSARWGQKNIQYF
CDR3nt: TGCAGTGCTAGGTGGGGACAGAAAAACATTCAGTACTTC

d_gene: NA
abundance: many
len: 15
v_gene: TRBV12-3/TRBV12-4
j_gene: TRBJ2-5
CDR3aa: CASSFRGTRGETQYF
CDR3nt: TGTGCCAGCAGTTTTCGGGGAACCAGAGGAGAGACCCAGTACTTC

d_gene: NA
abundance: few
len: 13
v_gene: TRBV5-1
j_gene: TRBJ2-7
CDR3aa: CASSLEVQDEQYF
CDR3nt: TGCGCCAGCAGCTTGGAGGTTCAGGACGAGCAGTACTTC

d_gene: NA
abundance: few
len: 18
v_gene: TRBV18
j_gene: TRBJ1-5
CDR3aa: CASSPPPSRGNSNQPQHF
CDR3nt: TGTGCCAGCTCACCCCCCCCCTCACGTGGGAATAGCAATCAGCCCCAGCATTTT

d_gene: TRBD2
abundance: many
len: 17
v_gene: TRBV11-2
j_gene: TRBJ2-5
CDR3aa: CASSPDGLAGGPKTQYF
CDR3nt: TGTGCCAGCAGCCCCGACGGACTAGCGGGAGGTCCCAAGACCCAGTACTTC

d_gene: TRBD2
abundance: few
len: 13
v_gene: TRBV20-1
j_gene: TRBJ2-5
CDR3aa: CSARRTSDQTQYF
CDR3nt: TGCAGTGCTAGGAGGACTAGCGACCAGACCCAGTACTTC

d_gene: NA
abundance: many
len: 15
v_gene: TRBV20-1
j_gene: TRBJ2-3
CDR3aa: CSARGGASRVDTQYF
CDR3nt: TGCAGTGCTAGAGGGGGGGCCTCTCGGGTAGATACGCAGTATTTT

d_gene: TRBD1
abundance: many
len: 13
v_gene: TRBV7-9
j_gene: TRBJ1-6
CDR3aa: CASSFTGGSPLHF
CDR3nt: TGTGCCAGCAGCTTCACAGGGGGATCACCCCTCCACTTT

d_gene: TRBD1
abundance: many
len: 15
v_gene: TRBV5-1
j_gene: TRBJ1-5
CDR3aa: CASSLAGQEHQPQHF
CDR3nt: TGCGCCAGCAGCTTGGCAGGACAGGAGCATCAGCCCCAGCATTTT

d_gene: TRBD2
abundance: many
len: 13
v_gene: TRBV29-1
j_gene: TRBJ2-7
CDR3aa: CSVVAGGAYEQYF
CDR3nt: TGCAGCGTTGTAGCGGGAGGAGCCTACGAGCAGTACTTC

d_gene: NA
abundance: many
len: 15
v_gene: TRBV20-1
j_gene: TRBJ1-6
CDR3aa: CSAQGPSVYNSPLHF
CDR3nt: TGCAGTGCACAGGGACCCTCGGTATACAATTCACCCCTCCACTTT

d_gene: NA
abundance: few
len: 15
v_gene: TRBV28
j_gene: TRBJ2-1
CDR3aa: CASSLLESSYNEQFF
CDR3nt: TGTGCCAGCAGTTTGTTGGAAAGCTCCTACAATGAGCAGTTCTTC

d_gene: NA
abundance: NA
len: 11
v_gene: TRBV27
j_gene: TRBJ2-1
CDR3aa: CASLSDNEQFF
CDR3nt: TGTGCCAGCCTCTCGGACAATGAGCAGTTCTTC

d_gene: TRBD1
abundance: many
len: 15
v_gene: TRBV11-2
j_gene: TRBJ2-7
CDR3aa: CASRMTGTGPSEQYF
CDR3nt: TGTGCCAGCAGGATGACCGGGACAGGTCCGAGCGAGCAGTACTTC

d_gene: TRBD1
abundance: few
len: 20
v_gene: TRBV4-2
j_gene: TRBJ2-2
CDR3aa: CASSQLSDGTGIVGVGELFF
CDR3nt: TGTGCCAGCAGCCAGCTTTCTGACGGGACAGGGATAGTCGGAGTCGGGGAGCTGTTTTTT

d_gene: TRBD2
abundance: many
len: 14
v_gene: TRBV7-9
j_gene: TRBJ2-3
CDR3aa: CAIQASGNSDTQYF
CDR3nt: TGTGCCATCCAGGCTAGCGGGAATTCAGATACGCAGTATTTT

d_gene: TRBD1
abundance: NA
len: 15
v_gene: TRBV6-6
j_gene: TRBJ2-5
CDR3aa: CASSPRGQGQETQYF
CDR3nt: TGTGCCAGCAGCCCTAGGGGACAGGGGCAAGAGACCCAGTACTTC

d_gene: TRBD2
abundance: many
len: 14
v_gene: TRBV6-5
j_gene: TRBJ2-5
CDR3aa: CASMLAGGVQTQYF
CDR3nt: TGTGCCAGCATGTTAGCGGGAGGGGTGCAGACCCAGTACTTC

d_gene: NA
abundance: NA
len: 13
v_gene: TRBV3-1
j_gene: TRBJ1-5
CDR3aa: CASSQGAFPPQHF
CDR3nt: TGTGCCAGCAGCCAAGGGGCTTTTCCGCCCCAGCATTTT

d_gene: NA
abundance: few
len: 15
v_gene: TRBV7-9
j_gene: TRBJ2-7
CDR3aa: CASSLGVVGSYEQYF
CDR3nt: TGTGCCAGCAGCTTGGGAGTAGTGGGCTCCTACGAGCAGTACTTC